Reported below is one T cell receptor (beta chain). The antigen is undetermined. Germline CDR1 reads DFQATT; CDR2 reads SNEGSKA (reference sequence). The CDR3 length is 15 residues. Trimming at V came to 2 bases and at J to 6 bases, leaving 8 bases not matched to a gene. Both TCR beta VDJ combination and CDR3 sequence profiling were carried out. Genomic DNA was the template for this profiling. TCRdb reprocessed the reads with MiXCR, giving one entry per CDR3 protein. The sample has about 180,000 distinct CDR3 sequences; around 63% are singletons. It was patients with CD8+CD57+ cell expansion by flow cytometry who were chosen for sequencing. The blood sampling took place in patients who had so far received no therapy. This sample was taken from a study of CD8+CD57+ T cells in acquired aplastic anemia. Study overall: The DNA of sorted CD4+ and CD8+ cells averaged 3.2 ug. Study-wide points: Common to patients and controls were around 30 CD8+ CDR3 sequences. Patients and healthy controls showed no significant CD8+ Simpson's diversity difference.

The chain uses TRBV20-1 and TRBJ1-5; 9 nucleotides align to TRBD1. This receptor was identified in a human donor with aplastic anemia. The sequenced material came from sorted CD4+, CD8+, or CD8+CD57+ T cells (not recorded which) from PBMCs. Here the CDR3 reads CSARSQGANSQPQHF. In nucleotides, the CDR3 is TGCAGTGCTAGATCACAGGGGGCAAATAGTCAGCCCCAGCATTTT.